This T cell receptor (beta chain) was captured by sequencing in a study of blood T cell repertoires in COVID-19. The overall study: Acute-phase and convalescent COVID-19 samples originated in the United States, Italy and Spain. Sources were T cells, B-cell-depleted T cells, or PBMCs; the material itself was cDNA or gDNA.

Germline values: CDR1 SGHDN, CDR2 FVKESK. The V gene end was trimmed by 0 bases and the J gene end by 0 bases; junction bases not matched to a gene: 6. The CDR3 spans 18 residues. Profiling relied on immunoSEQ multiplex PCR, and the TCRdb table lists in-frame clones only, not all of them. This table has more than 95,000 clones, 85% appearing once. The chain links TRBV14 to TRBJ1-5, with 9 bases identical to TRBD1. This TCR derives from a man at least 80 years old with active or convalescent COVID-19. Sequences were obtained from peripheral blood. The CDR3 is CASSQEPDRGDSNQPQHF. The CDR3 DNA sequence: TGTGCCAGCAGCCAAGAACCCGACAGGGGGGATAGCAATCAGCCCCAGCATTTT.